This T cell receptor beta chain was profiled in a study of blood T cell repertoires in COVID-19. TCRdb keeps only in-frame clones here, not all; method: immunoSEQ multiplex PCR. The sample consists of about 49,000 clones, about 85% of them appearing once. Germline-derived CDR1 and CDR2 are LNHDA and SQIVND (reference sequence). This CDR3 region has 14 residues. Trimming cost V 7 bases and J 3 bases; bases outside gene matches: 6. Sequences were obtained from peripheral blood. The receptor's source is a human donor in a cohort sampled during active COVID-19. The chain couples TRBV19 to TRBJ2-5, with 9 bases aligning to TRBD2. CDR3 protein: CASKGGGEKETQYF. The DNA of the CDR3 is TGTGCCAGTAAGGGCGGGGGGGAGAAAGAGACCCAGTACTTC.